This T cell receptor (beta chain) was identified during a study of somatic mutations in cytotoxic T cells in rheumatoid arthritis. With 7 bases clipped from V and 4 bases from J, the junction kept 11 bases outside the gene matches. The CDR3 is 16 amino acids. Germline CDR1 and CDR2: SGDLS and YYNGEE. Sequencing was performed with immunoSEQ multiplex PCR; in TCRdb, only in-frame clones are kept and a portion is missing. The sample comprises thousands of clones, roughly 70% of which are singletons, and roughly 40% rests with the top ten. This clonotype originated in a man aged 40-49 years in good health. Sequenced input: CD8+ T cells sorted from blood. The rearrangement uses TRBV9 and TRBJ2-3; the match to TRBD2 covers 11 bases. CDR3 DNA: TGTGCCAGCGGGGGGCCTCTAGCGGGAGGCCCAGATACGCAGTATTTT. It encodes CASGGPLAGGPDTQYF.